The next 10 T cell receptor beta chains were all read from a single sample in a study of cytomegalovirus exposure and HLA in healthy donors. Primers for the PCR totalled 60 Vbeta and 13 Jbeta. Only in-frame clones appear in the TCRdb table, and some are missing; sequencing was by immunoSEQ multiplex PCR. Among about 130,000 clones listed, over 60% were seen once. Sequencing was performed on PBMCs. These receptors were collected from a man aged 25 to 45 in good health and CMV-seronegative.

The V gene is TRBV5-6, the J gene TRBJ2-3; D might be TRBD2 (6 bases). The germline V gene encodes CDR1 SGHDT and CDR2 YYEEEE. V was clipped by 0 bases and J by 3 bases, with 14 bases between them. This CDR3 has 16 amino acids. Here the CDR3 DNA reads TGTGCCAGCAGCTTGGCTTCGGGAGTGTGGACAGATACGCAGTATTTT. It is translated as CASSLASGVWTDTQYF.

CDR3: CASPTVDSNYGYTF. DNA of the CDR3: TGTGCCAGCCCCACGGTAGATTCTAACTATGGCTACACCTTC. V gene TRBV2 combines with J gene TRBJ1-2, with unresolved D. Trimming took 8 bases from V and 0 from J, leaving 13 bases between them. The germline V gene encodes CDR1 SNHLY and CDR2 FYNNEI. The CDR3 is 14 residues long.

The J gene is TRBJ2-7, the V gene TRBV5-1, with 14 bases lining up with TRBD2. The V gene end was trimmed by 2 bases and the J gene end by 0 bases; junction bases not matched to a gene: 10. There are 19 residues in the CDR3. Germline CDR1 is SGHRS and CDR2 is YFSETQ. CDR3 sequence (DNA): TGCGCCAGCAGCTTTTCCCCCGGGACTAGCGGGAGATACTCCTACGAGCAGTACTTC. Its protein product is CASSFSPGTSGRYSYEQYF.

This chain connects TRBV9 to TRBJ2-3; a weak D match, TRBD1 (5 bases). Germline CDR1 is SGDLS and CDR2 is YYNGEE. This CDR3 is built from 13 residues. Trimming took 4 bases from V and 3 from J, leaving 9 bases between them. CDR3: CASSSPGTDTQYF. In DNA form, the CDR3 reads TGTGCCAGCAGCTCACCAGGGACAGATACGCAGTATTTT. Drawing the rest from reference TRBV9 and TRBJ2-3, the complete variable domain is DSGVTQTPKHLITATGQRVTLRCSPRSGDLSVYWYQQSLDQGLQFLIQYYNGEERAKGNILERFSAQQFPDLHSELNLSSLELGDSALYFCASSSPGTDTQYFGPGTRLTVL.

The genes are TRBV19 and TRBJ1-1; D ambiguous. CDR3 length equals 13 residues. Trimming pared 0 bases from V and 13 bases from J, leaving 15 bases between. The germline CDR1 and CDR2 sequences are LNHDA and SQIVND (reference sequence). For the CDR3, the DNA is TGTGCCAGTAGTATAGATTGGGGATCAGGACTTTTCTTT. As protein: CASSIDWGSGLFF. Looking up the rest from reference TRBV19 and TRBJ1-1 gives the full variable domain: DGGITQSPKYLFRKEGQNVTLSCEQNLNHDAMYWYRQDPGQGLRLIYYSQIVNDFQKGDIAEGYSVSREKKESFPLTVTSAQKNPTAFYLCASSIDWGSGLFFGQGTRLTVV.

This clone has just a few counts. This chain links TRBV6-1 with TRBJ2-2; 8 bases line up with TRBD1. This CDR3 has 14 residues. V trimming: 7 bases; J trimming: 6 bases; junction bases outside the gene matches: 7. Germline V lookup: CDR1 MNHNS, CDR2 SASEGT. The CDR3 spells CASIRTGLAGELFF. CDR3 DNA sequence: TGTGCCAGCATCAGGACAGGGTTGGCCGGGGAGCTGTTTTTT.

V usage is TRBV6-4 and J usage is TRBJ2-3, with D maybe TRBD2 (5 bases). There are 15 residues in the CDR3. Trimming shortened V by 0 bases and J by 1 base, and 8 bases separated the two germline ends. Germline loops: CDR1 MRHNA, CDR2 SNTAGT. As DNA, the CDR3 is TGTGCCAGCAGTGACTCACGGGATGGCACAGATACGCAGTATTTT. Amino acid sequence: CASSDSRDGTDTQYF.

The sample holds a few counts of this clone. J is TRBJ2-2 and V is TRBV30, with a tentative D call TRBD2 (5 bases). The CDR3 is made up of 14 amino acids. The V gene lost 5 bases and the J gene lost 7 bases, with 17 bases spanning the gap. Germline CDR1 is GTSNPN and CDR2 is SVGIG (reference sequence). The CDR3 bases are TGTGCCTGGGGCAGGCGGGTACGTGGCGGGGAGCTGTTTTTT. This encodes CAWGRRVRGGELFF.

The chain couples TRBV28 to TRBJ1-1, with D hard to call. Per germline, CDR1 MDHEN and CDR2 SYDVKM. This CDR3 is 15 amino acids long. Trimming cost V 3 bases and J 0 bases, with 11 bases left between them. The CDR3 DNA reads TGTGCCAGCAGTTTCTCAACAGCCATGAACACTGAAGCTTTCTTT. Translating it yields CASSFSTAMNTEAFF.

This clone was detected a few times. The V call is TRBV5-1, the J call TRBJ1-4, with 7 bases fitting TRBD1. The CDR3 covers 15 residues. V lost 5 bases, J lost 0 bases, and 4 bases stayed unmatched. Per germline, CDR1 SGHRS and CDR2 YFSETQ. CDR3 sequence: CASSRQGSTNEKLFF. DNA for the CDR3: TGCGCCAGCAGTCGACAGGGATCAACTAATGAAAAACTGTTTTTT.